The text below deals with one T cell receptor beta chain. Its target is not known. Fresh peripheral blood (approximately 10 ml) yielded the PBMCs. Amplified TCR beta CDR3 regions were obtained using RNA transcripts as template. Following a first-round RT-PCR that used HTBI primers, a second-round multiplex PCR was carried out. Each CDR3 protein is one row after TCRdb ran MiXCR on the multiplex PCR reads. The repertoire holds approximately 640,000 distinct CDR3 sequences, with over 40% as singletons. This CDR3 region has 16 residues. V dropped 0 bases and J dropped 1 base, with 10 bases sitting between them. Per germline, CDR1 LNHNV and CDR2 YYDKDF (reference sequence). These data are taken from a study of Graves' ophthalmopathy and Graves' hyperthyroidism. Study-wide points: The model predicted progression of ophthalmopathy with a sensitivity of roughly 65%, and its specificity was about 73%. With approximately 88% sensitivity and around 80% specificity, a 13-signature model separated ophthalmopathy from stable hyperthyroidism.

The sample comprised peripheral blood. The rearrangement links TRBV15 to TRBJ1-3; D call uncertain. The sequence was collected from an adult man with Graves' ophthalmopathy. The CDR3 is CATSREGMLSGNTIYF. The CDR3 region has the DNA TGTGCCACCAGCAGAGAGGGGATGTTGTCTGGAAACACCATATATTTT.